This T cell receptor (beta chain) was sequenced for a study of control samples from healthy donors and cancer patients. There are 15 residues in the CDR3. The germline CDR1 and CDR2 sequences are SGDLS and YYNGEE. Trimming stripped 4 bases from V and 3 bases from J, with 14 bases between. Repertoires were generated with immunoSEQ multiplex PCR, while TCRdb's copy carries only in-frame clones and drops some. Of roughly 160,000 clones in the sample, around 96% were seen once. V usage is TRBV9 and J usage is TRBJ1-3; D is undetermined. Sequences were obtained from blood. The sequence was collected from a woman aged 25 to 39 in good health. The CDR3 DNA reads as TGTGCCAGCAGCTTGGAGGGCAGAGGTGGAAACACCATATATTTT. This codes for CASSLEGRGGNTIYF.